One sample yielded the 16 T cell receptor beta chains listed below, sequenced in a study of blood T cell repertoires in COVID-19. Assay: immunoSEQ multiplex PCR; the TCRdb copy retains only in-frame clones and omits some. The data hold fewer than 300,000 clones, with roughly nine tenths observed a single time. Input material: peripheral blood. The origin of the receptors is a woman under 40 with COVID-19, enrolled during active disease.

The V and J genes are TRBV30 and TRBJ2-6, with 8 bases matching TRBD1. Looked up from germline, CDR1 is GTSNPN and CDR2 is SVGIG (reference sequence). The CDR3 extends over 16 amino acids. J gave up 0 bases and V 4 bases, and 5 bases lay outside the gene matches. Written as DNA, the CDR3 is TGTGCCTGGAAGACAGGGGCCTACTCTGGGGCCAACGTCCTGACTTTC. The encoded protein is CAWKTGAYSGANVLTF.

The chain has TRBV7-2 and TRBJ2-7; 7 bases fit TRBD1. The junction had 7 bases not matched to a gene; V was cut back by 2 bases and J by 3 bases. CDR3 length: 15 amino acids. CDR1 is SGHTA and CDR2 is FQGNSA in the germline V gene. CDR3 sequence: CASSLSRTGLYEQYF. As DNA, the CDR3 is TGTGCCAGCAGCTTATCACGGACAGGCCTCTACGAGCAGTACTTC.

Here the CDR3 reads CASSFSGQAGNQPQHF. Written as DNA, the CDR3 is TGTGCCAGCAGCTTTTCTGGACAGGCTGGCAATCAGCCCCAGCATTTT. The chain recombines TRBV7-6 with TRBJ1-5; TRBD1 agrees at 7 bases. Germline V CDR1 and CDR2: SGHVS, FNYEAQ. V shed 3 bases and J 2 bases; nucleotides not matched to a gene: 7. The CDR3 has 16 residues.

The CDR3 is CASSPTAQFNQPQHF. The CDR3 DNA sequence: TGTGCCAGCAGCCCGACAGCCCAATTCAATCAGCCCCAGCATTTT. This sequence joins TRBV6-5 and TRBJ1-5, with D perhaps TRBD1 (5 bases). Germline V gene lookup returns CDR1 MNHEY and CDR2 SVGAGI. Trimming took 6 bases from V and 3 from J, leaving 15 bases between them. The CDR3 is made up of 15 amino acids.

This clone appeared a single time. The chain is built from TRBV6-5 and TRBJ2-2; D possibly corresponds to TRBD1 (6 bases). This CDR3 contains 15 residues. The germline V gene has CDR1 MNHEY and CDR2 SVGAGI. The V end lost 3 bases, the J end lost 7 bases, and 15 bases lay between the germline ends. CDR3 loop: CASSYSDLQGGELFF. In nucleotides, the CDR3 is TGTGCCAGCAGTTATTCCGACTTACAGGGCGGGGAGCTGTTTTTT.

CDR3 sequence: CASSLREGRGEQFF. The CDR3 nucleotides are TGCGCCAGCAGCTTGAGGGAGGGGCGCGGTGAGCAGTTCTTC. This sequence joins TRBV5-1 and TRBJ2-1; TRBD2 aligns across 7 bases. CDR3 size: 14 residues. The germline V gene has CDR1 SGHRS and CDR2 YFSETQ. V shed 1 base and J 9 bases; nucleotides not matched to a gene: 7.

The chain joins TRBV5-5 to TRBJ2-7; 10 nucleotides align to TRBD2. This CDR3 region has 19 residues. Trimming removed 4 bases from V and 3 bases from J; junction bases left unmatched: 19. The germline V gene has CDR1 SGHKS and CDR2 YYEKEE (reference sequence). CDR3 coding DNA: TGTGCCAGCAGCGGGCCCAGGGGACTAGCGCGGCCTGGGAACTACGAGCAGTACTTC. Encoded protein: CASSGPRGLARPGNYEQYF.

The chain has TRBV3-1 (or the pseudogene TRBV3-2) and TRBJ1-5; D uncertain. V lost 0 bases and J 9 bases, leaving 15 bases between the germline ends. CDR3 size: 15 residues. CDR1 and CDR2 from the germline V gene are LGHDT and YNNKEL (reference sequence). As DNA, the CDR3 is TGTGCCAGCAGCCAAGATCGAGCGGGCCGGGGGCCCCAGCATTTT. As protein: CASSQDRAGRGPQHF.

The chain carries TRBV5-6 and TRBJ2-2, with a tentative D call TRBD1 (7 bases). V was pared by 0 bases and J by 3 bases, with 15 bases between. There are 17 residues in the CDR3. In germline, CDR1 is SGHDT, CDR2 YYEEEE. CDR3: CASSLEWAGQHTGELFF. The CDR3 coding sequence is TGTGCCAGCAGCTTGGAATGGGCGGGACAGCACACCGGGGAGCTGTTTTTT.

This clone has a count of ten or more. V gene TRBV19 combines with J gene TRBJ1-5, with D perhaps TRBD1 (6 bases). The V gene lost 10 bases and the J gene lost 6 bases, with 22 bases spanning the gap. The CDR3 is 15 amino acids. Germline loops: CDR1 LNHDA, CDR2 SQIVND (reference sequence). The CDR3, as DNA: TGTGCCACCCTTAGCGGGGGGGGCGCGGGTCAGCCCCAGCATTTT. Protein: CATLSGGGAGQPQHF. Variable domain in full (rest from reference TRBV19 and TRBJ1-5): DGGITQSPKYLFRKEGQNVTLSCEQNLNHDAMYWYRQDPGQGLRLIYYSQIVNDFQKGDIAEGYSVSREKKESFPLTVTSAQKNPTAFYLCATLSGGGAGQPQHFGDGTRLSIL.

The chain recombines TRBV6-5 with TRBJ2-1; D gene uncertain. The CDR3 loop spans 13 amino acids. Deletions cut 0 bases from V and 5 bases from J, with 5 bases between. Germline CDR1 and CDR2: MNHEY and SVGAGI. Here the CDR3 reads CASSYSSHNEQFF. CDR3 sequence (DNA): TGTGCCAGCAGTTACTCGTCTCACAATGAGCAGTTCTTC.

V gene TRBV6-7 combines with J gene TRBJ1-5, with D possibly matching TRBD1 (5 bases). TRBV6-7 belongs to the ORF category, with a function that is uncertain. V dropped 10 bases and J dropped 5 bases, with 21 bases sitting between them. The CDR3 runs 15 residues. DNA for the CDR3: TGTGCCATCCTAAACACCCGACAGCTTTATCAGCCCCAGCATTTT. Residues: CAILNTRQLYQPQHF.

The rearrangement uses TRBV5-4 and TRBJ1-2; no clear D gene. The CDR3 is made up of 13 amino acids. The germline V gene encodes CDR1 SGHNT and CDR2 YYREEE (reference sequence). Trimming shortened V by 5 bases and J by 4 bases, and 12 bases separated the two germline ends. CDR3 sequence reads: CASRMGVFYGYTF. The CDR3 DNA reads TGTGCCAGCAGGATGGGAGTTTTCTATGGCTACACCTTC.

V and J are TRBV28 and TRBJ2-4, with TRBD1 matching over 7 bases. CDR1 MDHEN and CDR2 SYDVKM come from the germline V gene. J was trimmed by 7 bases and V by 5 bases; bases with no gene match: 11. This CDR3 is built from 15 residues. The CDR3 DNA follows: TGTGCCAGCAGTCCCCCGGGGACAGTGTTGAACATTCAGTACTTC. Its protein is CASSPPGTVLNIQYF. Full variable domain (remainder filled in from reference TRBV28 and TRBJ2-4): DVKVTQSSRYLVKRTGEKVFLECVQDMDHENMFWYRQDPGLGLRLIYFSYDVKMKEKGDIPEGYSVSREKKERFSLILESASTNQTSMYLCASSPPGTVLNIQYFGAGTRLSVL.

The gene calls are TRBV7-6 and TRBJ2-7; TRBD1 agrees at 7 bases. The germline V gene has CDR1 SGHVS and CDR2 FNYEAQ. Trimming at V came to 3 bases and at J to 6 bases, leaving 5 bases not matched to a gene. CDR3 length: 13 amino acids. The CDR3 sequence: CASSFGTEGEQYF. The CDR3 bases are TGTGCCAGCAGCTTCGGGACAGAGGGCGAGCAGTACTTC.

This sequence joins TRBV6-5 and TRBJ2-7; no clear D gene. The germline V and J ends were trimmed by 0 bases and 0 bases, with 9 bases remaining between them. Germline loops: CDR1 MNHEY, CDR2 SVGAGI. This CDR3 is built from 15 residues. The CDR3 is CASSYSILSSYEQYF. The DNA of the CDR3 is TGTGCCAGCAGTTACTCGATTCTTAGCTCCTACGAGCAGTACTTC.